Below, 3 T cell receptor beta chains from the same sample are listed, as sequenced in a study of PD-1 blockade in classical Hodgkin lymphoma. Sequenced by immunoSEQ multiplex PCR; TCRdb stores in-frame clones only, minus some. The sample shows 22,000 or so clones, just under 80% of them seen only once. Each patient relapsed following autologous stem cell transplantation, and prior brentuximab vedotin exposure differed. The starting material was peripheral blood mononuclear cells (PBMCs), obtained before the second cycle of nivolumab. These receptors all come from a human donor with classical Hodgkin lymphoma.

The rearrangement links TRBV10-3 to TRBJ1-4; tentative D call: TRBD1 (6 bases). The V gene lost 10 bases and the J gene lost 7 bases, with 19 bases spanning the gap. The germline CDR1 and CDR2 sequences are ENHRY and SYGVKD. The CDR3 is made up of 14 amino acids. CDR3 protein: CASRPRQAGEKLFF. In DNA form, the CDR3 reads TGTGCCAGCAGACCCCGACAGGCGGGTGAAAAACTGTTTTTT.

The rearrangement joins TRBV15 to TRBJ2-3; 11 positions agree with TRBD2. This CDR3 spans 16 amino acids. Germline-derived CDR1 and CDR2 are LNHNV and YYDKDF (reference sequence). The trim removed 4 bases at V and 1 base at J, leaving 4 bases unmatched. CDR3 sequence (DNA): TGTGCCACCAGCACCCTGACTAGCGGGGGCACAGATACGCAGTATTTT. Translation: CATSTLTSGGTDTQYF.

This sequence joins TRBV11-2 and TRBJ2-1; 9 bases line up with TRBD2. CDR1 SGHAT and CDR2 FQNNGV come from the germline V gene. CDR3 size: 15 residues. The J segment lost 5 bases and the V segment lost 5 bases, leaving 7 bases of the junction unmatched. CDR3 in amino acids: CASSVTSGQNNEQFF. CDR3 DNA sequence: TGTGCCAGCAGCGTAACTAGCGGGCAGAACAATGAGCAGTTCTTC.